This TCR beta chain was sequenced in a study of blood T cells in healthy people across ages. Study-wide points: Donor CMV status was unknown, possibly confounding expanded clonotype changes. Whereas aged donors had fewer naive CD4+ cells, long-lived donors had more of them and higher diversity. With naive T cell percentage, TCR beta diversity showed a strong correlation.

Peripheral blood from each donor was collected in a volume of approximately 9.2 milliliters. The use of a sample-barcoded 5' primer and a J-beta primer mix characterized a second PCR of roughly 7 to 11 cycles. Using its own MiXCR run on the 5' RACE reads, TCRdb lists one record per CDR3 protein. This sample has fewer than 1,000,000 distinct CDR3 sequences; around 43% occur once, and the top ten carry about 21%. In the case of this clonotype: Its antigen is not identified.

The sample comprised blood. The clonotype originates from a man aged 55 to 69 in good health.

The CDR3 nucleotides read TGTGCCAGCAGCTTACGAGGTGGACCAGACCAGCAGTACTTC. It specifies CASSLRGGPDQQYF. The V gene is TRBV7-9, the J gene TRBJ2-7; no clear D gene. The CDR3 runs 14 residues. Per germline, CDR1 SEHNR and CDR2 FQNEAQ (reference sequence). Trimming removed 2 bases at V and 8 bases at J, with 16 bases between.